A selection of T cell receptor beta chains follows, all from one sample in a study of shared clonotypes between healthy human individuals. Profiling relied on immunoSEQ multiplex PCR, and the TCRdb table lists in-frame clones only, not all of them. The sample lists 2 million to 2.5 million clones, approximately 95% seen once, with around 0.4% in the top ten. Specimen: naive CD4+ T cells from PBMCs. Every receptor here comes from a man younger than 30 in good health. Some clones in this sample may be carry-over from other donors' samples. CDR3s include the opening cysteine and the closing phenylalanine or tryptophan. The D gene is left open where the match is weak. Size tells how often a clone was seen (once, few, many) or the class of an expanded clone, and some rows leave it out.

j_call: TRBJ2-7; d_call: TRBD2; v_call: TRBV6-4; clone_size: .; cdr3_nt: TGTGCCAGCAGTGACACTTTCGGCGGGAGCCTCGCCTACGAGCAGTACTTC; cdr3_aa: CASSDTFGGSLAYEQYF
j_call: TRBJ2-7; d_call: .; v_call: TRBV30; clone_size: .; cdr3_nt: TGTGCCTGCCGGGGACTCTCCTACGAGCAGTACTTC; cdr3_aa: CACRGLSYEQYF
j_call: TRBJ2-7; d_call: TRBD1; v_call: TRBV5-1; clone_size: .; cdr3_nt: TGCGCCAGCTCCGGGACAGGGGGCGACTACGAGCAGTACTTC; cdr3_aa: CASSGTGGDYEQYF
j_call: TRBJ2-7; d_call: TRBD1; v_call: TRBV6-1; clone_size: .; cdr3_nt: TGTGCCAGCAGTGCCGGATACAGGGGACCCCCCTACGAGCAGTACTTC; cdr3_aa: CASSAGYRGPPYEQYF
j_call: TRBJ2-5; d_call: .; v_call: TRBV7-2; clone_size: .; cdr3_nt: TGTGCCAGCAGCTTAATGGTCTCGGCGTACCAAGAGACCCAGTACTTC; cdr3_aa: CASSLMVSAYQETQYF
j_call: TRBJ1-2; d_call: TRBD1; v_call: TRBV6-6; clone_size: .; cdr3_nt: TGTGCCAGCAGTCGGACAGGGGGATCTTATGGCTACACCTTC; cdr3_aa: CASSRTGGSYGYTF
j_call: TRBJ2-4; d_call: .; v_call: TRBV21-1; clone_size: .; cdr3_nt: TGTGCCAGCAGCAAAGTAGAAAAACAGAAACCGAAAAACATTCAGTACTTC; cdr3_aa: CASSKVEKQKPKNIQYF
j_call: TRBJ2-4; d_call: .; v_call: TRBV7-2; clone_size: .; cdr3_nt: TGTGCCAGCAGCTTAGCAGGCACCAAGGCCAAAAACATTCAGTACTTC; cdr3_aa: CASSLAGTKAKNIQYF
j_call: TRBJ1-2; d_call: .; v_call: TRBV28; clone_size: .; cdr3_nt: TGTGCCAGCAGTTTAGCCTCGTTGGGGAAGCGTGGCTACACCTTC; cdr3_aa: CASSLASLGKRGYTF
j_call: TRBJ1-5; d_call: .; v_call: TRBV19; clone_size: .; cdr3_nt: TGTGCCAGTAGTATCACTCCTAATGACCCGGGGGCCCAGCATTTT; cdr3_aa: CASSITPNDPGAQHF
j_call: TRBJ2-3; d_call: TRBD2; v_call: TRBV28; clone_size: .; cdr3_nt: TGTGCCAGCAGTTTAGGACTAGCGGGAGCAGATACGCAGTATTTT; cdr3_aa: CASSLGLAGADTQYF
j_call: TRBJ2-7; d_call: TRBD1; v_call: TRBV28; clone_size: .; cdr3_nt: TGTGCCAGCAACCGTAGAGACAGGGGATACGAGCAGTACTTC; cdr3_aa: CASNRRDRGYEQYF
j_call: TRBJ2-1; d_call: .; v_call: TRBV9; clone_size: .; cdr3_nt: TGTGCCAGCAGCGTATGGGGATCCTACAATGAGCAGTTCTTC; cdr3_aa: CASSVWGSYNEQFF
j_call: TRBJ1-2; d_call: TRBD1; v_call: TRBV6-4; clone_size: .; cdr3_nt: TGTGCCAGCAGTGACTCTGACAGGGCTGGAGGCTACACCTTC; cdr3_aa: CASSDSDRAGGYTF
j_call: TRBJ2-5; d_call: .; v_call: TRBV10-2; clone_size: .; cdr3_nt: TGCGCCAGCAGTGGGTATAGGGAGCCTTGGGAGACCCAGTACTTC; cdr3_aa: CASSGYREPWETQYF
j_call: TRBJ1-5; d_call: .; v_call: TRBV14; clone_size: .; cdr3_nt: TGTGCCAGCAGCCAATCGGGGTACAATCAGCCCCAGCATTTT; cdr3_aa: CASSQSGYNQPQHF
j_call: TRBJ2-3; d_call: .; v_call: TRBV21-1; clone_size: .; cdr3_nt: TGTGCCAGCTCGAAGAGCACAGATACGCAGTATTTT; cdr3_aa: CASSKSTDTQYF
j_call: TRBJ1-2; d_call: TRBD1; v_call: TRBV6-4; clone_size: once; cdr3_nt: TGTGCCAGCAGCCCCGGGGGACAGGGAGGCTATGGCTACACCTTC; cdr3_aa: CASSPGGQGGYGYTF
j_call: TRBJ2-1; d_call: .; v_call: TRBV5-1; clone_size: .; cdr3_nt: TGCGCCAGCAGCTCTCGGACAGAAAACAATGAGCAGTTCTTC; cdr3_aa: CASSSRTENNEQFF
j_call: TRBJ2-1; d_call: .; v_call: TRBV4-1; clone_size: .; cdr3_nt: TGCGCCAGCAGCCAAGGACCCCCTAACTACAATGAGCAGTTCTTC; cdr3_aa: CASSQGPPNYNEQFF
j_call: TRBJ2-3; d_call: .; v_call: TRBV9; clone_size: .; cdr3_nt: TGTGCCAGCAGCGTAGCTACGAGGCAGGGCCAAGATACGCAGTATTTT; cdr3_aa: CASSVATRQGQDTQYF
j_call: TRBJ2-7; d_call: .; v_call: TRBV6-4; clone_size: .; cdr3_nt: TGTGCCAGCAGCGCTCGTTACGAGCAGTACTTC; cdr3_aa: CASSARYEQYF
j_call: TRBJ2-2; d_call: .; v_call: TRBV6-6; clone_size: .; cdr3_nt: TGTGCCAGCAGTTATGAGGTCCCCTCCTACACCGGGGAGCTGTTTTTT; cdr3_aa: CASSYEVPSYTGELFF
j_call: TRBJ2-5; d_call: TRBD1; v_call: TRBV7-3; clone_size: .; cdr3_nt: TGTGCCAGCAGCTCAACGGGGGACAGGGGGACCCAGTACTTC; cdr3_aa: CASSSTGDRGTQYF
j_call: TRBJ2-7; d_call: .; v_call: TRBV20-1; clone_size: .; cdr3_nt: TGCAGTGTTACGGGAACGTTCGAGCAGTACTTC; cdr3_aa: CSVTGTFEQYF
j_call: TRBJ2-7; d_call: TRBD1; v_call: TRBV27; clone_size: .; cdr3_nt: TGTGCCAGCAGCAGACGGGGACAGAGCTACGAGCAGTACTTC; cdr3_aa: CASSRRGQSYEQYF
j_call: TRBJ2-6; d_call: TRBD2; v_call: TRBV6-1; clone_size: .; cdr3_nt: TGTGCCAGCAGTGGCTTCGGGGGGACTGGGGCCAACGTCCTGACTTTC; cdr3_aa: CASSGFGGTGANVLTF
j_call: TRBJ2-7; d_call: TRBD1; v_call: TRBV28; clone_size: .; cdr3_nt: TGTGCCAGCAGTTCCTCTGGGACAGGGGGCTACGAGCAGTACTTC; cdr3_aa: CASSSSGTGGYEQYF
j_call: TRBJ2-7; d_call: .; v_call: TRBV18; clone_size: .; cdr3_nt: TGTGCCAGCTCACCAAGGGCTAGAACCTACGAGCAGTACTTC; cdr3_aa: CASSPRARTYEQYF
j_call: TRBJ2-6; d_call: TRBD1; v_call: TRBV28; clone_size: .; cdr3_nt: TGTGCCAGCAGCCTCGGGACAGGGAACTCTGGGGCCAACGTCCTGACTTTC; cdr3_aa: CASSLGTGNSGANVLTF
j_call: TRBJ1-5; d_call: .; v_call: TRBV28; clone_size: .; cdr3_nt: TGTGCCAGCAGTTTATGGCGTGGGGACGGGGTTAGCAATCAGCCCCAGCATTTT; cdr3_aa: CASSLWRGDGVSNQPQHF
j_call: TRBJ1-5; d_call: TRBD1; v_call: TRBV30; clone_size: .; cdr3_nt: TGTGCCTGGAGTCCAAACAGGGGCGGGCAGCCCCAGCATTTT; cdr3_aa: CAWSPNRGGQPQHF
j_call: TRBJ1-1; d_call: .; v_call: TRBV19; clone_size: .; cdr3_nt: TGTGCCAGTAGTATAAGCCCCAACAGGGTGGCTTTCTTT; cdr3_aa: CASSISPNRVAFF
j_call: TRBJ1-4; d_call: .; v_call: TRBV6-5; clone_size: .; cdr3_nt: TGTGCCAGCAGTTCACAGGGTAATGGGAATGAAAAACTGTTTTTT; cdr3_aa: CASSSQGNGNEKLFF
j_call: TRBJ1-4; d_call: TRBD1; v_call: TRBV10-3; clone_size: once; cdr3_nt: TGTGCCATCAGTGAGACCGGGACAGGGGGCGCAAGGGAAAAACTGTTTTTT; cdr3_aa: CAISETGTGGAREKLFF
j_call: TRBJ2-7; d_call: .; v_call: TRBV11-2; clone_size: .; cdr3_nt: TGTGCCAGCAGCTTAAGAATTGTAGGAGGGAGAGGGTACGAGCAGTACTTC; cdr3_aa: CASSLRIVGGRGYEQYF
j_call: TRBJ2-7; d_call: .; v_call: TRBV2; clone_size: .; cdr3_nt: TGTGCCAGCCAACCAGCGGCGGGAAACTCCTACGAGCAGTACTTC; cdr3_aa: CASQPAAGNSYEQYF
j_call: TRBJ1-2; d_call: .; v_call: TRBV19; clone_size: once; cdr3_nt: TGTGCCAGTAGAACTGAGAACTATGGCTACACCTTC; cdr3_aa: CASRTENYGYTF
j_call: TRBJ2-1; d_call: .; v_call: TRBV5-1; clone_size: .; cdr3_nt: TGCGCCAGCAGCTTGGGGTCGGGCTACAATGAGCAGTTCTTC; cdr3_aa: CASSLGSGYNEQFF
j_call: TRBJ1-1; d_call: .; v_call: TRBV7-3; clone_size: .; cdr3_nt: TGTGCCAGCAGCGTACTTCGGGACACTGAAGCTTTCTTT; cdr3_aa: CASSVLRDTEAFF